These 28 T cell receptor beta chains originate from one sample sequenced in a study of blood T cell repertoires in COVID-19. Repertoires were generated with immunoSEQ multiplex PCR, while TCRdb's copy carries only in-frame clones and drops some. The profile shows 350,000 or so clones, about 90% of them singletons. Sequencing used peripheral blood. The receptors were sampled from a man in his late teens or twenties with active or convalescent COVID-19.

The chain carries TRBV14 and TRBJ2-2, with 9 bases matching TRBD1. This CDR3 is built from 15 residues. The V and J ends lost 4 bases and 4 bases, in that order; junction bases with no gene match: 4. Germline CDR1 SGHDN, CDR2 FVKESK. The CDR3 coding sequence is TGTGCCAGCAGCCCGACAGGGGGGGTCACCGGGGAGCTGTTTTTT. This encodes CASSPTGGVTGELFF.

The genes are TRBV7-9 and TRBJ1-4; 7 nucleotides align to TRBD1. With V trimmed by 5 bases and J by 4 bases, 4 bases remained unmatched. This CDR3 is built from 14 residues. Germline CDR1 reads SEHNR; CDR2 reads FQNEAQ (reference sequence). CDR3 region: CASSPRGRNEKLFF. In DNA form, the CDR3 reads TGTGCCAGCAGCCCGAGGGGGCGTAATGAAAAACTGTTTTTT. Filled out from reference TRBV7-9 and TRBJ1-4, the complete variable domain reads DTGVSQNPRHKITKRGQNVTFRCDPISEHNRLYWYRQTLGQGPEFLTYFQNEAQLEKSRLLSDRFSAERPKGSFSTLEIQRTEQGDSAMYLCASSPRGRNEKLFFGSGTQLSVL.

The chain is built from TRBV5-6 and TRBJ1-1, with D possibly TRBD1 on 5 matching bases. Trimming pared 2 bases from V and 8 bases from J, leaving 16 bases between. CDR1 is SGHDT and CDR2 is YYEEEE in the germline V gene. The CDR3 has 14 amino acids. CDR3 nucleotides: TGTGCCAGCAGCTTTGGACACGCCGCGATGGAAGCTTTCTTT. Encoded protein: CASSFGHAAMEAFF. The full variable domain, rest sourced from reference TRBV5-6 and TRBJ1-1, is DAGVTQSPTHLIKTRGQQVTLRCSPKSGHDTVSWYQQALGQGPQFIFQYYEEEERQRGNFPDRFSGHQFPNYSSELNVNALLLGDSALYLCASSFGHAAMEAFFGQGTRLTVV.

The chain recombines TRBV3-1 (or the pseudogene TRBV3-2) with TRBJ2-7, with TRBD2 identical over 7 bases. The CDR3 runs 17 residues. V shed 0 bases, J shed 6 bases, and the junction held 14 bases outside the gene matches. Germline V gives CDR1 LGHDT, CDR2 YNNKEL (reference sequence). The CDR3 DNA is TGTGCCAGCAGCCAAGATCTCCGGGCGGGAGAAAACCCCGAGCAGTACTTC. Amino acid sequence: CASSQDLRAGENPEQYF.

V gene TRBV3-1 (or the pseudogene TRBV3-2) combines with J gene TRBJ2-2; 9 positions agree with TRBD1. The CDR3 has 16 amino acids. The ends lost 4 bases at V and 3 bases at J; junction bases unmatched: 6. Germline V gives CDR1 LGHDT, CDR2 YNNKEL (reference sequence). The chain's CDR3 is CASSPWDRADTGELFF. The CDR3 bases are TGTGCCAGCAGCCCTTGGGACAGGGCCGACACCGGGGAGCTGTTTTTT.

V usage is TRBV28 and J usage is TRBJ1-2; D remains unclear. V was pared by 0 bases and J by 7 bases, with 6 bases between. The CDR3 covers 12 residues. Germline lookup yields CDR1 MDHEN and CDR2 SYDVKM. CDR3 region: CASSLWQAGYTF. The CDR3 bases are TGTGCCAGCAGTTTATGGCAAGCTGGCTACACCTTC.

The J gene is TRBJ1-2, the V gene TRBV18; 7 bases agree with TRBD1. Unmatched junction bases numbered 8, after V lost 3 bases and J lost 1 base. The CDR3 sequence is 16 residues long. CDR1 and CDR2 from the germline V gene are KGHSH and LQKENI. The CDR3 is CASSPQDRDLNYGYTF. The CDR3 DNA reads TGTGCCAGCTCACCGCAAGACAGGGATCTTAACTATGGCTACACCTTC.

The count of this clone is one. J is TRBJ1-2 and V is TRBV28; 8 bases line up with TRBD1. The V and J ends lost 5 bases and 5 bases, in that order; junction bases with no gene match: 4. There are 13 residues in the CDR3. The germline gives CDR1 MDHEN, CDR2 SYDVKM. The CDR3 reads CASSGQGWYGYTF. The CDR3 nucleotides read TGTGCCAGCAGTGGACAGGGTTGGTATGGCTACACCTTC.

The CDR3 loop is CASTSPGQGGNEQFF. The DNA of the CDR3 is TGTGCCAGCACCTCTCCGGGACAGGGTGGCAATGAGCAGTTCTTC. The V and J genes are TRBV27 and TRBJ2-1, with TRBD1 identical over 9 bases. The CDR3 runs 15 residues. Germline V gives CDR1 MNHEY, CDR2 SMNVEV (reference sequence). J was trimmed by 6 bases and V by 7 bases; bases with no gene match: 10.

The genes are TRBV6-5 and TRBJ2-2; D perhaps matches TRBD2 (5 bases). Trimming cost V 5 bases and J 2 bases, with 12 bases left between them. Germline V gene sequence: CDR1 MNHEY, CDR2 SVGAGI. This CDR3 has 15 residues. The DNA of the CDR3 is TGTGCCAGCAGTCAGACTGGAGGAAACACCGGGGAGCTGTTTTTT. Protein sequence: CASSQTGGNTGELFF.

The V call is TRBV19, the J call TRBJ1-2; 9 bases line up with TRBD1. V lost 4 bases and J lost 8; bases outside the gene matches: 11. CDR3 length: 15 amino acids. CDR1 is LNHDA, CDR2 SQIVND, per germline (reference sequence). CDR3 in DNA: TGTGCCAGTAGTACCGGACAGGGGATCTCGGAGGGCTACACCTTC. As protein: CASSTGQGISEGYTF.

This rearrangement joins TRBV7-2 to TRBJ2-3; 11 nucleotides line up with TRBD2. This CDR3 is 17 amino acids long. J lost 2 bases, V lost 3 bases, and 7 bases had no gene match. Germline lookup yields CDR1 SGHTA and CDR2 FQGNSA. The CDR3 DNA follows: TGTGCCAGCAGCTTTGTCCCTAGCGGGGGGCTCACAGATACGCAGTATTTT. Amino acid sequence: CASSFVPSGGLTDTQYF.

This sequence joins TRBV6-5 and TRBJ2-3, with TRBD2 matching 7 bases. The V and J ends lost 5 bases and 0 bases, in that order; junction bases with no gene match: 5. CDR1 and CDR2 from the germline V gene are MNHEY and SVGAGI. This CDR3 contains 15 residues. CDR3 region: CASSSSGPSTDTQYF. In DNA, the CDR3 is TGTGCCAGCAGTAGTAGCGGGCCTAGCACAGATACGCAGTATTTT.

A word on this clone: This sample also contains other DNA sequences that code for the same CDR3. CDR3 nucleotides: TGTGCCAGCAGCCGTGACTCCAATCAGCCCCAGCATTTT. This translates into CASSRDSNQPQHF. The V call is TRBV6-5, the J call TRBJ1-5; no reliable D call. The germline V and J ends were trimmed by 6 bases and 3 bases, with 9 bases remaining between them. The CDR3 has 13 residues. Germline values: CDR1 MNHEY, CDR2 SVGAGI.

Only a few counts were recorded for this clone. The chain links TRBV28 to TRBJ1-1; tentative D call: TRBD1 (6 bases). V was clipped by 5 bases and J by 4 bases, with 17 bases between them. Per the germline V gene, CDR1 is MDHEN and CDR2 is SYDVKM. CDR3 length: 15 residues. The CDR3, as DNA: TGTGCCAGCAGTCCCGGTATAGGGGGTAGCACTGAAGCTTTCTTT. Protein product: CASSPGIGGSTEAFF.

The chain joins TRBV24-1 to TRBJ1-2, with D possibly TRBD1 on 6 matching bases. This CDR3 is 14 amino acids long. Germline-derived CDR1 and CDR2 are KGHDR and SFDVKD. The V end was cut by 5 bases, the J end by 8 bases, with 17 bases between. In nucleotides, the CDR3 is TGTGCCACCAGTGTTTCCGGACAGCCTAGGGGCTACACCTTC. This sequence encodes CATSVSGQPRGYTF.

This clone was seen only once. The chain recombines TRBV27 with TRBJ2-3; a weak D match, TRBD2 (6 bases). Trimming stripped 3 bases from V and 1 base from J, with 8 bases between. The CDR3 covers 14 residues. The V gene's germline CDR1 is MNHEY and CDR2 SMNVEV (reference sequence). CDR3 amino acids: CASSLTGGTDTQYF. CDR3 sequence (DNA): TGTGCCAGCAGTTTGACGGGGGGCACAGATACGCAGTATTTT.

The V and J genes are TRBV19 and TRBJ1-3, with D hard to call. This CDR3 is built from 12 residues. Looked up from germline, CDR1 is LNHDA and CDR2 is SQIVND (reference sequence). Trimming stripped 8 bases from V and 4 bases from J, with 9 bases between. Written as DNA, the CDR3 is TGTGCCAGTCAAACGACAGGAAACACCATATATTTT. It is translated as CASQTTGNTIYF.

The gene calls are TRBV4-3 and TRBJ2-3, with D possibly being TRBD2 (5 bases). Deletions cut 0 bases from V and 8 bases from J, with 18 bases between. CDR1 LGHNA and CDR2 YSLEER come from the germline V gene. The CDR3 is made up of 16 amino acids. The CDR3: CASSQDARRDEVTQYF. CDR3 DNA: TGCGCCAGCAGCCAAGATGCCCGACGGGATGAGGTTACGCAGTATTTT.

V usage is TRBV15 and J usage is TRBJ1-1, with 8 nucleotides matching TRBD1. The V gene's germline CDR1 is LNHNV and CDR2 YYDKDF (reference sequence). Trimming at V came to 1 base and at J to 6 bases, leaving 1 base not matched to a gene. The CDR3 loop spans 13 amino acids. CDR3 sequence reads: CATSRGQGSEAFF. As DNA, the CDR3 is TGTGCCACCAGCAGAGGACAGGGGTCTGAAGCTTTCTTT.

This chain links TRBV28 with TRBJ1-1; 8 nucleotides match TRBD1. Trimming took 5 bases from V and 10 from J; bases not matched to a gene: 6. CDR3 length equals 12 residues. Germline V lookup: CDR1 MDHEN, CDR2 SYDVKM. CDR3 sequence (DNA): TGTGCCAGCAGTCGACAGGGGTCTGCAGCTTTCTTT. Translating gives CASSRQGSAAFF.

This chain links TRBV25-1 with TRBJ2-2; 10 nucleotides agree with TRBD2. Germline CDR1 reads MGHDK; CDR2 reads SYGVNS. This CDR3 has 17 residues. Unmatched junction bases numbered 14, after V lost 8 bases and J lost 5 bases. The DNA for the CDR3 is TGTGCCAGCGGAGGGGTAGCGGGAGGTCTAGTGACCGGGGAGCTGTTTTTT. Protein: CASGGVAGGLVTGELFF.

CDR3 amino acids: CATSPGTGVNNEKLFF. The CDR3 DNA reads as TGTGCCACCAGTCCTGGGACAGGAGTCAATAATGAAAAACTGTTTTTT. The chain recombines TRBV24-1 with TRBJ1-4, with 8 bases identical to TRBD1. J lost 4 bases, V lost 6 bases, and 9 bases had no gene match. CDR3 size: 16 residues. Germline V CDR1 and CDR2: KGHDR, SFDVKD.

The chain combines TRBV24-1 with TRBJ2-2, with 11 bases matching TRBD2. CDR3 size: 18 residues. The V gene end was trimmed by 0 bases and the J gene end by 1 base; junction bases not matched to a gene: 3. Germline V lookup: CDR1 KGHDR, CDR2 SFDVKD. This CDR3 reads CATSDLPGLAENTGELFF. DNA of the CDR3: TGTGCCACCAGTGATTTGCCGGGACTAGCGGAGAACACCGGGGAGCTGTTTTTT.

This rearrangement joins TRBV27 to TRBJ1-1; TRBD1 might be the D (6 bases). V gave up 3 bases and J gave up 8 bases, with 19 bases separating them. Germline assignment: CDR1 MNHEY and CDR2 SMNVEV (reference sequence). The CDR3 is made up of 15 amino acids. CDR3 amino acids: CASSLGPGQVVEAFF. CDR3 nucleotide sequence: TGTGCCAGCAGTTTGGGGCCGGGACAAGTAGTAGAAGCTTTCTTT.

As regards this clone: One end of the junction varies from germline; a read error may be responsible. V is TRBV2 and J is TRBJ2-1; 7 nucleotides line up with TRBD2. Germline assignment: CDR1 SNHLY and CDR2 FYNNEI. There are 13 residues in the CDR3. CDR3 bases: TGTGCCAGCAGCCCCATAGGGACTACCCGGGGGGTCTTC. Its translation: CASSPIGTTRGVF.

CDR3 residues: CASSLVATGGLEAFF. DNA for the CDR3: TGTGCCAGCAGCTTGGTTGCGACAGGGGGCCTTGAAGCTTTCTTT. The chain carries TRBV5-8 and TRBJ1-1; 10 positions agree with TRBD1. Germline V gene sequence: CDR1 SGHTS, CDR2 YDEGEE. V was pared by 0 bases and J by 7 bases, with 6 bases of the junction left unmatched. This CDR3 is 15 amino acids long.

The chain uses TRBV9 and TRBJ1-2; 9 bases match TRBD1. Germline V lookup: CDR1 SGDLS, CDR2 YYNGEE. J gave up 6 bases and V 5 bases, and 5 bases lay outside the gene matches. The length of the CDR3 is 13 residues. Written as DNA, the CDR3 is TGTGCCAGCAGACAACAGGGGGCTCATGGCTACACCTTC. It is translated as CASRQQGAHGYTF.